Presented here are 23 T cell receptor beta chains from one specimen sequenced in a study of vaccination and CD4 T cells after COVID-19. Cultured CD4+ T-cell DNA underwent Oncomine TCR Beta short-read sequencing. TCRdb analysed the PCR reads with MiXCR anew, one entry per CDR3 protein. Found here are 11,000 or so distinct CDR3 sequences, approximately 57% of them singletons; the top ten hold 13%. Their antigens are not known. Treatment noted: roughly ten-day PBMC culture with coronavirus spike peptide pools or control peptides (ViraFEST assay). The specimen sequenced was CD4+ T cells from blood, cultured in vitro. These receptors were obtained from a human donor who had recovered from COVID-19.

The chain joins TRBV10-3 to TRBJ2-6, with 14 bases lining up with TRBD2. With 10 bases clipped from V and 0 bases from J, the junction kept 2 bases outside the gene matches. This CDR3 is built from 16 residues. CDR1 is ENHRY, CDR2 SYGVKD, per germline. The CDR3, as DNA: TGTGCCACGGGGACTAGCGGGAGCTCTGGGGCCAACGTCCTGACTTTC. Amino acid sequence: CATGTSGSSGANVLTF.

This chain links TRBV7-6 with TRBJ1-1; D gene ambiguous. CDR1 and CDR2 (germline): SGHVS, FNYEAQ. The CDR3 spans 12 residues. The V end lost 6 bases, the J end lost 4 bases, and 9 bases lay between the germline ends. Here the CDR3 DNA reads TGTGCCAGCAGATTCGAGGGCACTGAAGCTTTCTTT. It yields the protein CASRFEGTEAFF.

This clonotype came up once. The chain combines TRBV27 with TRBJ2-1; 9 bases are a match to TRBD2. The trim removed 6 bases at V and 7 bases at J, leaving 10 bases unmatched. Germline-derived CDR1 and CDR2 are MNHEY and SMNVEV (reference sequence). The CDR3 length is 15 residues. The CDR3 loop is CASRSLGREGNEQFF. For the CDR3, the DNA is TGTGCCAGCAGATCTCTCGGGCGGGAGGGTAATGAGCAGTTCTTC.

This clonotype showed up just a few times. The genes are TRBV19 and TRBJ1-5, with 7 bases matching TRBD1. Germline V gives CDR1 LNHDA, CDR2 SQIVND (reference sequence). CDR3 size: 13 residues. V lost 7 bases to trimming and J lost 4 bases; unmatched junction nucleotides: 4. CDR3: CASTDRVNQPQHF. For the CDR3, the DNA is TGTGCCAGTACCGACAGGGTGAATCAGCCCCAGCATTTT.

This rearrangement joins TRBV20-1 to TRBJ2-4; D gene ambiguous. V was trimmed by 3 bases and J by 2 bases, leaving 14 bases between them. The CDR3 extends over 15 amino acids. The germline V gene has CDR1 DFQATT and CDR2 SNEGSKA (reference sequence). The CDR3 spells CSARTWATSKNIQYF. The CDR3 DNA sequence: TGCAGTGCTAGGACGTGGGCCACCTCCAAAAACATTCAGTACTTC.

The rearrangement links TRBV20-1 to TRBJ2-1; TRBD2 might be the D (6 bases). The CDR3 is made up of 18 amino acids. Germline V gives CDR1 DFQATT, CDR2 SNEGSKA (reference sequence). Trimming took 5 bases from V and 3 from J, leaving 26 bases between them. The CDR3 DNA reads TGCAGTGCTCAACAAATCTCCAGGGCGACTAGATACTACAATGAGCAGTTCTTC. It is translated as CSAQQISRATRYYNEQFF.

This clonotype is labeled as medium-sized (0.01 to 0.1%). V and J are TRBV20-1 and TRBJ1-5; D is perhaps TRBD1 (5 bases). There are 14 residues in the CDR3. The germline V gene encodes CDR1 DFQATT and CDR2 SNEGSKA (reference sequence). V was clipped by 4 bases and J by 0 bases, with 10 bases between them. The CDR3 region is CSAIDSYSNQPQHF. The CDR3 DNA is TGCAGTGCTATTGACAGTTATAGCAATCAGCCCCAGCATTTT.

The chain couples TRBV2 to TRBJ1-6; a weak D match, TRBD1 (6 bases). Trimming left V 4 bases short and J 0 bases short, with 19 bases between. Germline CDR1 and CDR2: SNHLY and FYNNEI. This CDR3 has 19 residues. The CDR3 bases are TGTGCCAGCAGTGGGCAGGGTGTGGGGGCAAGCTCCTATAATTCACCCCTCCACTTT. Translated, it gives CASSGQGVGASSYNSPLHF.

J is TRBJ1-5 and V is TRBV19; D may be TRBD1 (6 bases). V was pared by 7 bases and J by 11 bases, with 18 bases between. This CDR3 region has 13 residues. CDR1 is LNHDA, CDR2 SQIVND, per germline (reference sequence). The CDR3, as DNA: TGTGCCAGTACCAGGGGTCCTATCGGGGCCCAGCATTTT. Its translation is CASTRGPIGAQHF.

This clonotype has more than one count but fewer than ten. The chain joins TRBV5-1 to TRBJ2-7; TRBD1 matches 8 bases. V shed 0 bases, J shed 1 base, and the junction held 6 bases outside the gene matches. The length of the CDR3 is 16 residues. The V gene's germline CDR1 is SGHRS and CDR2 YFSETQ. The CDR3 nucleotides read TGCGCCAGCAGCTTGGAAGTGGGACAGGTTTCCTACGAGCAGTACTTC. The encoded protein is CASSLEVGQVSYEQYF.

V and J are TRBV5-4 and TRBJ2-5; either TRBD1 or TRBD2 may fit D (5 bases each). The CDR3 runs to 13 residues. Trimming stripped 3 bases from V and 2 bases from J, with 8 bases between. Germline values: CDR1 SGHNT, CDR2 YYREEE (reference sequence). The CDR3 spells CASSWGSQETQYF. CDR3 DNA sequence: TGTGCCAGCAGCTGGGGGAGTCAAGAGACCCAGTACTTC.

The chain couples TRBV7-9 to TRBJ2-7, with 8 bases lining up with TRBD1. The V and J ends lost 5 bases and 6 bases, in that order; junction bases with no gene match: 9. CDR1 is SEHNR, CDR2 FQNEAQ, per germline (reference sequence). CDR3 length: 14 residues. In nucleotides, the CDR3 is TGTGCCAGCAGCCCAGGACAGGGCACGGCCGAGCAGTACTTC. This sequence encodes CASSPGQGTAEQYF.

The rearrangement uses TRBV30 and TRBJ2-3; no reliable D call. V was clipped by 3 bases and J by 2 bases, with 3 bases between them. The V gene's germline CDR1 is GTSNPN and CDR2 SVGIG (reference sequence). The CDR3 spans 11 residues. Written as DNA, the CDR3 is TGTGCCTGGAGCACCACAGATACGCAGTATTTT. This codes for CAWSTTDTQYF.

The CDR3 nucleotides read TGTGCCAGCAGCTCTCATTTACTAGCGGGACGGTACGAGCAGTACTTC. Residues: CASSSHLLAGRYEQYF. The rearrangement joins TRBV11-2 to TRBJ2-7; 10 nucleotides align to TRBD2. V lost 4 bases and J lost 4; bases outside the gene matches: 10. Per the germline V gene, CDR1 is SGHAT and CDR2 is FQNNGV. The CDR3 contains 16 residues.

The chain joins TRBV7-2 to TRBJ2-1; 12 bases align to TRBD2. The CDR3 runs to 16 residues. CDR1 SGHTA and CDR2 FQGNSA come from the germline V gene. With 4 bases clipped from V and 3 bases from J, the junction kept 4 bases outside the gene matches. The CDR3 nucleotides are TGTGCCAGCAGCTCGACTAGCGGGAGTAACTACAATGAGCAGTTCTTC. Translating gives CASSSTSGSNYNEQFF.

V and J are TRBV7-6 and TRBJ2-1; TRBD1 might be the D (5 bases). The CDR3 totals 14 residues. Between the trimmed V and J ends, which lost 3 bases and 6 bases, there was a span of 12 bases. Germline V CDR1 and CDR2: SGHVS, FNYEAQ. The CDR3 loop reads CASSFWGGGNEQFF. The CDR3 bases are TGTGCCAGCAGCTTCTGGGGCGGCGGCAATGAGCAGTTCTTC.

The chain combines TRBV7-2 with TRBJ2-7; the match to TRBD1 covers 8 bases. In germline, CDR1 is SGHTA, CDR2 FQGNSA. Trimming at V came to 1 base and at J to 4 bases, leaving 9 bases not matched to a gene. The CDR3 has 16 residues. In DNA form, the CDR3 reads TGTGCCAGCAGCTTAGGCCCCGGGACAGGAACTTACGAGCAGTACTTC. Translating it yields CASSLGPGTGTYEQYF. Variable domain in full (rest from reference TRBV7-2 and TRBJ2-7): GAGVSQSPSNKVTEKGKDVELRCDPISGHTALYWYRQSLGQGLEFLIYFQGNSAPDKSGLPSDRFSAERTGGSVSTLTIQRTQQEDSAVYLCASSLGPGTGTYEQYFGPGTRLTVT.

The CDR3 sequence is CASSLSLGNEQYF. The CDR3 nucleotides are TGCGCCAGCAGTTTAAGCCTAGGCAACGAGCAGTACTTC. The chain joins TRBV5-1 to TRBJ2-7, with D hard to call. Deletions cut 5 bases from V and 5 bases from J, with 14 bases between. Germline V gives CDR1 SGHRS, CDR2 YFSETQ. CDR3 length: 13 amino acids.

In DNA, the CDR3 is TGTGCCAGCAGTGAAATGACGGTCGGATTCTATGGCTACACCTTC. The encoded protein is CASSEMTVGFYGYTF. V and J are TRBV6-1 and TRBJ1-2; D unresolved. V was cut by 2 bases and J by 4 bases, with 14 bases left in between. CDR1 MNHNS and CDR2 SASEGT come from the germline V gene. The length of the CDR3 is 15 residues.

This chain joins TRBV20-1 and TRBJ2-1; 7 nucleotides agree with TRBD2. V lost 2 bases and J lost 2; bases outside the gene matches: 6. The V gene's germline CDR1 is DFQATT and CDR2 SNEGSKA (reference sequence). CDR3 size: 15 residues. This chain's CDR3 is CSARSGGETYNEQFF. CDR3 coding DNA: TGCAGTGCTAGATCGGGGGGAGAGACCTACAATGAGCAGTTCTTC.

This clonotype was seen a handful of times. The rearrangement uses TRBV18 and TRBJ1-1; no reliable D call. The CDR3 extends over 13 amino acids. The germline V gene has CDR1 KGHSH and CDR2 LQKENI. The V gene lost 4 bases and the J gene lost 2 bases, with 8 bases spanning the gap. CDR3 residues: CASSRQDNTEAFF. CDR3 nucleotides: TGTGCCAGCTCACGGCAGGATAACACTGAAGCTTTCTTT. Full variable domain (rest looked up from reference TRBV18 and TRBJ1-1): NAGVMQNPRHLVRRRGQEARLRCSPMKGHSHVYWYRQLPEEGLKFMVYLQKENIIDESGMPKERFSAEFPKEGPSILRIQQVVRGDSAAYFCASSRQDNTEAFFGQGTRLTVV.

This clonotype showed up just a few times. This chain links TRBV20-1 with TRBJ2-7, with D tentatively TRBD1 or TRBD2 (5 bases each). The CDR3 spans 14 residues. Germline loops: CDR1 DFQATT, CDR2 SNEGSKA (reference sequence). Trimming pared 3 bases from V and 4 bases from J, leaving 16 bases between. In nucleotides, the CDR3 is TGCAGTGCTAGTCAGGGTGGGAGAGGGTACGAGCAGTACTTC. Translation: CSASQGGRGYEQYF.

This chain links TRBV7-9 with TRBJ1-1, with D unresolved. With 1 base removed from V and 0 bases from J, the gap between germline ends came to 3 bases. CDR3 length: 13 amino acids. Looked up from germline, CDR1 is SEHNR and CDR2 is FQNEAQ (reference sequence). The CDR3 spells CASSLEMNTEAFF. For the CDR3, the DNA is TGTGCCAGCAGCTTAGAAATGAACACTGAAGCTTTCTTT.